These T cell receptor beta chains were read from a single sample in a study of T cells in localized non-small cell lung cancer. Clones were sequenced by immunoSEQ multiplex PCR, and TCRdb holds only the in-frame ones, with some missing. Among 25,000 to 40,000 clones listed, around four fifths were seen once. Specimen: peripheral blood, collected before any cancer treatment. All receptors come from a male donor at least 60 years old with stage III squamous cell lung carcinoma. Both conserved end residues are trimmed from each CDR3.

CDR3 | V
ATTGTDNSGNEKLF | TRBV7-8
ATSEGRADGELF | TRBV15
ASRNTDLGTETQY | TRBV19
ASVWGGGNQPQH | TRBV28
ASSVEQDGANVLT | TRBV6-1
ASIGGGADEQF | TRBV5-1
ASSAQGNTEAF | TRBV7-3
ASSSGGSLPSSAQH | TRBV2
ASSVAGNYGYT | TRBV6-5
ASSPQETQY | TRBV11-2
ASIKRVGATYGYT | TRBV6-5
ASSSDRGETQY | TRBV7-2
ASSFGGGNTEAF | TRBV28
ASRESSGNTIY | TRBV6-6
ASSAGWDQETQY | TRBV9
ASRRDREGSNEQF | TRBV6-5
ASGPLGRLEQY | TRBV7-2
ASSELGQGNTEAF | TRBV9
ASSLAGASDEAF | TRBV11-2
ASSPAAGGDYNEQF | TRBV7-9
ASSESRGPSEEKLF | TRBV25-1
ASSLGENQPQH | TRBV5-4
ASSLQGAGEKLF | TRBV28
ASVPVLANSPLH | TRBV2
ASSSPRQATNEKLF | TRBV7-9
ASSPGTSGRKMDTQY | TRBV5-1
ASSSPIRGLAGGSDYNEQF | TRBV28